This TCR beta chain was observed in a study of blood T cell repertoires in COVID-19. Repertoires were generated with immunoSEQ multiplex PCR, while TCRdb's copy carries only in-frame clones and drops some. The table has about 220,000 clones, around 83% seen once. The CDR3 loop spans 14 amino acids. The V end was cut by 4 bases, the J end by 6 bases, with 12 bases between. The germline V gene encodes CDR1 KGHSH and CDR2 LQKENI. The chain recombines TRBV18 with TRBJ1-4; D is undetermined. Sequencing was done on a sample of peripheral blood. The TCR originated in a man in his fifties or sixties with active or convalescent COVID-19. CDR3 DNA: TGTGCCAGCTCACAAAGCGGTTTGCATGAAAAACTGTTTTTT. Translation gives CASSQSGLHEKLFF. Full variable domain (rest looked up from reference TRBV18 and TRBJ1-4): NAGVMQNPRHLVRRRGQEARLRCSPMKGHSHVYWYRQLPEEGLKFMVYLQKENIIDESGMPKERFSAEFPKEGPSILRIQQVVRGDSAAYFCASSQSGLHEKLFFGSGTQLSVL.